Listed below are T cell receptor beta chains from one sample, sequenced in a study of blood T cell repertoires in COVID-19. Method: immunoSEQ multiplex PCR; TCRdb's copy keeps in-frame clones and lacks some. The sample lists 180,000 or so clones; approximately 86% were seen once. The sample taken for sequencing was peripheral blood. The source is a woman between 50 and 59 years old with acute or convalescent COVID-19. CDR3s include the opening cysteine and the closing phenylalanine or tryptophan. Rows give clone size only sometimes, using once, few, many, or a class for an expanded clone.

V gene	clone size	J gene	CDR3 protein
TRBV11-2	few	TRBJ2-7	CASSLIEGYEQYF
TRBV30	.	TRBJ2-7	CAWSVPGGVYEQYF
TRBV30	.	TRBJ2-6	CAWTGSGANVLTF
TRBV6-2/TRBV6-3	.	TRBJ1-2	CASSYPNYGYTF
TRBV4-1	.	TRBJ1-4	CASSQGDRGGEKLFF
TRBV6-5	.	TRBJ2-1	CASQGLAGGSDEQFF
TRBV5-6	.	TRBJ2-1	CASSLNPGQGIYNEQFF
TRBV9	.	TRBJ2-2	CASSLVEPSGRTNTGELFF
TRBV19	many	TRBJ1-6	CASSWGGHGSPLHF
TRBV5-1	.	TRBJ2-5	CASSLSSGTGQETQYF
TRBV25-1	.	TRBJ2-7	CASGHYRDIHEQYF
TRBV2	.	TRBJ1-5	CASTFAPPSPSTTRGNQPQHF
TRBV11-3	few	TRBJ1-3	CASVKGGSGNTIYF
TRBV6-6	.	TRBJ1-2	CASSRDREGGYTF
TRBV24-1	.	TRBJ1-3	CATSDGAGNTIYF
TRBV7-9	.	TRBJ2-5	CASSAGLAGVETQYF
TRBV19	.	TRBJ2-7	CASSIAGEGTYEQYF
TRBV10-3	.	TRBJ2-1	CAISESLAGGNNEQFF
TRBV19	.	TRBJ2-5	CASTAGGPETQYF
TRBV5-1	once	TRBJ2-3	CASSSGLATTFTDTQYF
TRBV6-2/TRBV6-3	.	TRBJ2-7	CASSSPGSGKGSYEQYF
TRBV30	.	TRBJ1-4	CAWRDRGVVEKLFF
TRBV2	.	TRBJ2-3	CASSWPDTQYF
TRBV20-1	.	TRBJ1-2	CSVSNYGYTF
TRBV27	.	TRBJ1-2	CASSLSGDYGYTF
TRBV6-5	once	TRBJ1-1	CASSPTGVEAFF
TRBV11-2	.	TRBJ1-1	CASSLWANTEAFF
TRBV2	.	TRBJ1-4	CASKRGHLEVELFF
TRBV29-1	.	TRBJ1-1	CSVEGNTEAFF
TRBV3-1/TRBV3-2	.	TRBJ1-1	CASSPISRGEREAFF
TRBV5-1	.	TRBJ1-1	CASSFWTGRTEAFF
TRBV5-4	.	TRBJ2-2	CASSLEGLAGMNTGELFF
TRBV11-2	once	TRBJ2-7	CASSLRAMIRAQPSYEQYF
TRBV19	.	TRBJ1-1	CASRLGAVGSVNTEAFF
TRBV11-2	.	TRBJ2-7	CASSLGISGGSYEQYF
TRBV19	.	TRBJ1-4	CASTRQGGVFNEKLFF
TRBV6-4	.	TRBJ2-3	CASSGSGGTDTQYF
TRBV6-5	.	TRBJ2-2	CATRTGGSRELFF
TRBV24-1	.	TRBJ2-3	CATSDTRGGSTDTQYF
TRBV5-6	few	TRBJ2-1	CASSQGGRFSSFNEQFF
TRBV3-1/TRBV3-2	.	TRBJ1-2	CASSQGPAGGYGYTF
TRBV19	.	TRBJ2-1	CASSGTSDDEQFF
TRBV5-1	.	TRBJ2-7	CASSPLPGLAGGMTYEQYF
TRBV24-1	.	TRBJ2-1	CATSAVLGTSESSYNEQFF
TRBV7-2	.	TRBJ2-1	CASSFGGGPREQFF